This T cell receptor beta chain is drawn from a study of shared clonotypes between healthy human individuals. Study findings and constraints: Naive subsets, compared against memory subsets, generally had larger estimated richness values. Several donors held about 4.6% of naive CD4 clonotypes in common.

Comments on this clone: Its specificity is unknown.

Germline-derived CDR1 and CDR2 are MNHNS and SASEGT. Trimming removed 0 bases from V and 1 base from J, with 9 bases in between. The CDR3 length is 15 residues. Data came from immunoSEQ multiplex PCR; TCRdb stores just in-frame clones and leaves some out. Of over 850,000 clones listed, around 82% are singletons. Material: memory CD4+ T cells from PBMCs. Subset: CD45RA-negative fraction. The gene calls are TRBV6-1 and TRBJ2-5; D gene unclear. This TCR was sampled from a man younger than 35 in good health. Some clones in this sample may be carry-over from other donors' samples. The CDR3 here is CASSEANPGQETQYF. In nucleotides, the CDR3 is TGTGCCAGCAGTGAAGCGAACCCGGGCCAAGAGACCCAGTACTTC.